The 13 T cell receptor beta chains reported below all come from one sample, sequenced in a study of blood T cell repertoires in COVID-19. Assay: immunoSEQ multiplex PCR; the TCRdb copy retains only in-frame clones and omits some. The top ten clones hold about 5.3% of a sample with more than 45,000 clones, more than 60% of them seen once. The sample consisted of peripheral blood. The receptors shown here come from a human donor in a cohort sampled during active COVID-19.

The V and J genes are TRBV6-2 or TRBV6-3 and TRBJ1-5, with D perhaps TRBD1 (6 bases). The CDR3 is made up of 15 amino acids. Germline V gene sequence: CDR1 MNHEY, CDR2 SVGEGT. V lost 6 bases to trimming and J lost 6 bases, with 18 bases between them. The CDR3 region is CASSVPRGALQPQHF. CDR3 nucleotides: TGTGCCAGCAGCGTGCCCCGGGGGGCCCTTCAGCCCCAGCATTTT.

The gene calls are TRBV6-5 and TRBJ1-1; no clear D. The V end was cut by 6 bases, the J end by 3 bases, with 14 bases between. The germline V gene encodes CDR1 MNHEY and CDR2 SVGAGI. The CDR3 is 14 residues long. The CDR3 DNA sequence: TGTGCCAGCAGCCATTCAGCCGGGGACACTGAAGCTTTCTTT. Amino acid sequence: CASSHSAGDTEAFF.

V is TRBV7-9 and J is TRBJ2-1, with 8 bases fitting TRBD1. CDR1 and CDR2 (germline): SEHNR, FQNEAQ (reference sequence). This CDR3 contains 12 residues. V was pared by 6 bases and J by 7 bases, with 2 bases of the junction left unmatched. CDR3 sequence: CASRRTGNEQFF. The CDR3 DNA follows: TGTGCCAGCAGAAGGACAGGGAATGAGCAGTTCTTC.

This clone was seen just once. The genes are TRBV10-2 and TRBJ2-7; 9 nucleotides line up with TRBD1. Germline CDR1 is WSHSY and CDR2 is SAAADI. V lost 6 bases to trimming and J lost 7 bases; unmatched junction nucleotides: 13. This CDR3 has 15 amino acids. In DNA, the CDR3 is TGCGCCAGCAGGGAGCCCGGGACAGGGTATCGGGAGCAGTACTTC. Protein sequence: CASREPGTGYREQYF.

This clone was counted between two and nine times. This chain links TRBV6-2 or TRBV6-3 with TRBJ1-1; D is undetermined. This CDR3 contains 11 residues. Trimming pared 2 bases from V and 11 bases from J, leaving 9 bases between. The germline V gene has CDR1 MNHEY and CDR2 SVGEGT. The chain's CDR3 is CASSYGSRAFF. CDR3 nucleotides: TGTGCCAGCAGTTACGGGAGTAGGGCTTTCTTT.

This rearrangement joins TRBV7-2 to TRBJ1-3; unclear D gene. The CDR3 sequence is 14 residues long. The ends were cut back, 6 bases at V and 1 base at J, with 10 bases in the middle. Germline V gene sequence: CDR1 SGHTA, CDR2 FQGNSA. CDR3 loop: CASSSQLSGNTIYF. CDR3 sequence (DNA): TGTGCCAGCAGTTCACAGCTGTCTGGAAACACCATATATTTT.

This clone was detected only a few times. V gene TRBV9 combines with J gene TRBJ2-7, with D possibly being TRBD2 (6 bases). The germline V and J ends were trimmed by 3 bases and 6 bases, with 16 bases remaining between them. The CDR3 spans 14 residues. Germline V CDR1 and CDR2: SGDLS, YYNGEE. The CDR3 DNA reads as TGTGCCAGCAGCGGAACCGGGGGTCTGGCCGAGCAGTACTTC. This encodes CASSGTGGLAEQYF.

This clone has a single count. The rearrangement links TRBV28 to TRBJ1-6; 8 bases map to TRBD1. J lost 14 bases, V lost 5 bases, and 17 bases had no gene match. Germline assignment: CDR1 MDHEN and CDR2 SYDVKM. This CDR3 is built from 16 residues. CDR3 sequence reads: CASSTSGTGDPYSLHF. CDR3 bases: TGTGCCAGCAGTACCTCCGGGACAGGCGACCCTTATTCCCTCCACTTT.

The V call is TRBV27, the J call TRBJ2-1; weak D call: TRBD2 (7 bases). CDR3 length equals 15 residues. Germline CDR1 reads MNHEY; CDR2 reads SMNVEV (reference sequence). V lost 2 bases and J lost 3, with 11 bases in between. The chain's CDR3 is CASSLRGALYNEQFF. The CDR3 region has the DNA TGTGCCAGCAGTTTACGGGGGGCGCTCTACAATGAGCAGTTCTTC.

As to this clone: The same CDR3 can be traced to other DNA sequences in this sample. This sequence joins TRBV19 and TRBJ1-5; 8 bases align to TRBD1. The CDR3 extends over 15 amino acids. V lost 1 base, J lost 3 bases, and 2 bases stayed unmatched. Germline V gene lookup returns CDR1 LNHDA and CDR2 SQIVND (reference sequence). CDR3 in amino acids: CASSIGTGSNQPQHF. Written as DNA, the CDR3 is TGTGCCAGTAGTATAGGGACAGGGTCCAATCAGCCCCAGCATTTT.

Only one count was recorded for this clone. V and J are TRBV3-1 (or the pseudogene TRBV3-2) and TRBJ2-5, with no clear D. Germline V gives CDR1 LGHDT, CDR2 YNNKEL (reference sequence). Trimming stripped 0 bases from V and 2 bases from J, with 7 bases between. The CDR3 is 14 amino acids. The CDR3 DNA follows: TGTGCCAGCAGCCAAGATAACAGACAAGAGACCCAGTACTTC. Translating it yields CASSQDNRQETQYF.

This rearrangement joins TRBV19 to TRBJ1-1; D perhaps matches TRBD1 (5 bases). V lost 6 bases to trimming and J lost 1 base, with 9 bases between them. The V gene's germline CDR1 is LNHDA and CDR2 SQIVND (reference sequence). This CDR3 is 13 amino acids long. The CDR3 coding sequence is TGTGCCAGTAGACTGACAGAGAACACTGAAGCTTTCTTT. This encodes CASRLTENTEAFF.

In this sample, this clone turned up once. One end of the junction is discordant with germline, which a read error may explain. The V and J genes are TRBV5-1 and TRBJ1-2, with D possibly matching TRBD1 (5 bases). Germline-derived CDR1 and CDR2 are SGHRS and YFSETQ. There are 12 residues in the CDR3. The CDR3 bases are TGCGCCAGCGGCTTCAGGGAATCTGGCTACACCTTC. Amino acid sequence: CASGFRESGYTF.